What follows are 8 T cell receptor beta chains derived from one specimen sequenced in a study of synovial regulatory T cells in juvenile arthritis. This table comes from immunoSEQ multiplex PCR, and its TCRdb copy is limited to in-frame clones, with some not included. The data show some 10,000 clones, and the top ten clones hold approximately 0.35%. Sequenced: Treg cells from blood. Subset meaning: remaining (HLA-DR-negative) circulating blood Treg cells. These TCRs come from a donor aged 2-30 years with juvenile idiopathic arthritis.

The rearrangement joins TRBV6-1 to TRBJ1-5; as DNA is missing, the TRBD1 call by TCRdb cannot be tested. The CDR3 spans 15 residues. DNA is not on record. The germline V gene has CDR1 MNHNS and CDR2 SASEGT. This CDR3 reads CASSVTDRARQPQHF.

The chain is built from TRBV4-1 and TRBJ2-2; TCRdb gives TRBD1 as the D gene, but with no DNA this cannot be confirmed. Germline CDR1 is MGHRA and CDR2 is YSYEKL. The CDR3 spans 17 residues. The coding DNA is unavailable. CDR3 sequence reads: CASSHSRQGTRTGELFF.

The V and J genes are TRBV19 and TRBJ2-2; no DNA is available, so the TRBD2 call from TCRdb remains unchecked. The CDR3 covers 15 residues. DNA was not recorded. In germline, CDR1 is LNHDA, CDR2 SQIVND (reference sequence). The CDR3 here is CASSPGLAYTGELFF.

The chain has TRBV6-1 and TRBJ2-2; the D call from TCRdb, TRBD2, cannot be confirmed without DNA. The CDR3 consists of 13 residues. No nucleotide data were recorded. Germline CDR1 is MNHNS and CDR2 is SASEGT. CDR3 sequence: CASRPAGPGELFF.

The chain combines TRBV7-9 with TRBJ1-2. The CDR3 spans 12 residues. No DNA has been recorded. Per the germline V gene, CDR1 is SEHNR and CDR2 is FQNEAQ (reference sequence). CDR3 amino acids: CASSGVYYGYTF.

The chain combines TRBV27 with TRBJ1-5. In germline, CDR1 is MNHEY, CDR2 SMNVEV (reference sequence). This CDR3 contains 14 residues. There is no recorded DNA. CDR3 region: CASSPVVEDQPQHF.

The chain joins TRBV7-2 to TRBJ2-5; with no DNA, the TCRdb D assignment of TRBD1 cannot be verified. Looked up from germline, CDR1 is SGHTA and CDR2 is FQGNSA. The CDR3 has 14 amino acids. The entry carries no DNA sequence. CDR3 protein: CASSLARTQETQYF.

The V call is TRBV6-1, the J call TRBJ1-1; as DNA is missing, the TRBD1 call by TCRdb cannot be tested. CDR1 is MNHNS and CDR2 is SASEGT in the germline V gene. The CDR3 has 13 residues. The protein alone is recorded here. The CDR3 reads CASSVRGHTEAFF.